The next 6 T cell receptor beta chains were all read from a single sample in a study of blood T cells in healthy people across ages. A J-beta primer mix and a sample-barcoded 5' primer were used in a second PCR of about 6 to 12 cycles. MiXCR was run by TCRdb on the 5' RACE reads, yielding one entry per CDR3 protein. In the table there are some 1.5 million distinct CDR3 sequences, 35% to 45% of which are singletons. Sample: blood. The receptor set was obtained from a woman under 30 in good health.

The chain recombines TRBV5-4 with TRBJ2-5, with 9 positions matching TRBD1. The germline gives CDR1 SGHNT, CDR2 YYREEE (reference sequence). The CDR3 length is 16 residues. V was clipped by 4 bases and J by 11 bases; unmatched bases: 18. This CDR3 reads CASSLGQGRLYNEQYF. The DNA for the CDR3 is TGTGCCAGCAGCCTGGGACAGGGTAGGCTATACAATGAGCAGTACTTC.

This clonotype was found a few times. V and J are TRBV7-4 and TRBJ1-2, with TRBD1 as a possible D gene (5 bases). Germline V gene lookup returns CDR1 SGHVT and CDR2 SQSDAQ. The CDR3 covers 14 residues. With 6 bases removed from V and 4 bases from J, the gap between germline ends came to 15 bases. CDR3 nucleotide sequence: TGTGCCAGCAGAAACGGGGGGAGGGGCTATGGCTACACCTTC. Protein sequence: CASRNGGRGYGYTF.

This clonotype occurred many times. The V gene is TRBV2, the J gene TRBJ2-7; 8 nucleotides line up with TRBD1. CDR1 SNHLY and CDR2 FYNNEI come from the germline V gene. Trimming removed 5 bases from V and 4 bases from J; junction bases left unmatched: 10. CDR3 length: 15 amino acids. CDR3: CASSQTGTGPYEQYF. The CDR3 nucleotides read TGTGCCAGCAGTCAAACCGGGACAGGTCCGTACGAGCAGTACTTC.

This clonotype has a single count. This rearrangement joins TRBV27 to TRBJ2-2; a weak D match, TRBD1 (6 bases). With 6 bases removed from V and 9 bases from J, the gap between germline ends came to 26 bases. There are 17 residues in the CDR3. From germline, CDR1 is MNHEY and CDR2 SMNVEV (reference sequence). The CDR3 spells CASRQNRVLTTGRELFF. The CDR3 DNA is TGTGCCAGCAGACAAAACAGGGTACTAACCACCGGTAGGGAGCTGTTTTTT.

The chain recombines TRBV30 with TRBJ1-5; TRBD1 matches at 7 bases. The CDR3 is made up of 15 amino acids. Germline-derived CDR1 and CDR2 are GTSNPN and SVGIG (reference sequence). Germline trimming cut 3 bases from V and 3 bases from J; bases unmatched to any gene: 8. CDR3: CAWSGGTVFNQPQHF. In DNA form, the CDR3 reads TGTGCCTGGAGCGGGGGGACAGTTTTCAATCAGCCCCAGCATTTT.

This rearrangement joins TRBV3-1 to TRBJ1-3; TRBD1 might be the D (6 bases). The length of the CDR3 is 17 residues. Germline V CDR1 and CDR2: LGHDT, YNNKEL (reference sequence). V dropped 4 bases and J dropped 1 base, with 17 bases sitting between them. The CDR3 is CASSPLDRLASGNTIYF. CDR3 sequence (DNA): TGTGCCAGCAGCCCCCTCGACAGGCTAGCTTCTGGAAACACCATATATTTT.